This TCR beta chain was identified during a study of blood T cell repertoires in COVID-19. Data came from immunoSEQ multiplex PCR; TCRdb stores just in-frame clones and leaves some out. In the table there are about 200,000 clones, 85% of which are singletons. The trim removed 3 bases at V and 2 bases at J, leaving 4 bases unmatched. The CDR3 length is 14 residues. CDR1 and CDR2 (germline): SGDLS, YYNGEE. V is TRBV9 and J is TRBJ2-7; TRBD1 aligns across 8 bases. This TCR was sampled from a man in his forties who had recovered from COVID-19. Specimen: PBMCs or T cells enriched from blood (not recorded which). DNA for the CDR3: TGTGCCAGCAGCGGAGGGACAGGCCCCTACGAGCAGTACTTC. Translated: CASSGGTGPYEQYF. Supplemented by reference TRBV9 and TRBJ2-7, the full variable domain reads DSGVTQTPKHLITATGQRVTLRCSPRSGDLSVYWYQQSLDQGLQFLIQYYNGEERAKGNILERFSAQQFPDLHSELNLSSLELGDSALYFCASSGGTGPYEQYFGPGTRLTVT.